One sample yielded the 19 T cell receptor beta chains listed below, sequenced in a study of blood T cell repertoires in COVID-19. Produced via immunoSEQ multiplex PCR; TCRdb's table is partial and in-frame only. The table has some 200,000 clones, approximately 86% seen once; the top ten hold more than 4%. Sequenced sample: PBMCs or T cells enriched from blood (not recorded which). Source of these receptors: a woman in her sixties or seventies with acute COVID-19.

The chain has TRBV19 and TRBJ1-2; 9 positions match TRBD1. With V trimmed by 6 bases and J by 3 bases, 11 bases remained unmatched. Germline CDR1 LNHDA, CDR2 SQIVND (reference sequence). The CDR3 consists of 16 residues. As DNA, the CDR3 is TGTGCCAGTAGGAGGGCGGACAGGGGAGTTGACTATGGCTACACCTTC. Translated, it gives CASRRADRGVDYGYTF.

Here the CDR3 DNA reads TGTGCCAGCAGTTACTCGAGACGGGGGAACACTGAAGCTTTCTTT. It is translated as CASSYSRRGNTEAFF. The chain joins TRBV6-5 to TRBJ1-1; unclear D gene. From germline, CDR1 is MNHEY and CDR2 SVGAGI. Trimming cost V 0 bases and J 1 base, with 9 bases left between them. This CDR3 comprises 15 residues.

The chain has TRBV7-2 and TRBJ1-2, with TRBD1 matching over 7 bases. The trim removed 5 bases at V and 2 bases at J, leaving 8 bases unmatched. The CDR3 extends over 15 amino acids. The V gene's germline CDR1 is SGHTA and CDR2 FQGNSA. CDR3 protein: CASSRQGVPNYGYTF. In DNA form, the CDR3 reads TGTGCCAGCAGCCGCCAGGGGGTGCCCAACTATGGCTACACCTTC.

The J gene is TRBJ2-3, the V gene TRBV14; unclear D gene. CDR1 is SGHDN, CDR2 FVKESK, per germline. V gave up 2 bases and J gave up 4 bases, with 7 bases separating them. The CDR3 extends over 13 amino acids. DNA for the CDR3: TGTGCCAGCAGCCAACAGAGGTCAGATACGCAGTATTTT. Translating gives CASSQQRSDTQYF.

V usage is TRBV9 and J usage is TRBJ2-2, with a tentative D call TRBD2 (6 bases). The CDR3 length is 16 residues. The germline V gene has CDR1 SGDLS and CDR2 YYNGEE. Trimming left V 4 bases short and J 0 bases short, with 13 bases between. CDR3 loop: CASSTTGTPNTGELFF. CDR3 DNA sequence: TGTGCCAGCAGCACCACCGGGACTCCGAACACCGGGGAGCTGTTTTTT.

V and J are TRBV10-3 and TRBJ2-3; D gene uncertain. The CDR3 consists of 13 residues. The V gene's germline CDR1 is ENHRY and CDR2 SYGVKD. The V gene lost 8 bases and the J gene lost 0 bases, with 9 bases spanning the gap. The CDR3 DNA reads TGTGCCATCGCTCCGACTAGCACAGATACGCAGTATTTT. Encoded protein: CAIAPTSTDTQYF.

About this clone itself: This CDR3 is missing its conserved last phenylalanine or tryptophan, likely due to a read error. The limits of the CDR3 on the DNA are not certain, so only TCRdb's listed CDR3 is given. The genes are TRBV21-1 and TRBJ1-2; TRBD1 reflects the table's D call only, with no check against the DNA. TRBV21-1 is classified as a pseudogene. The CDR3 is made up of 15 amino acids, end residues included. CDR3: CASSKGVGRPMATPY.

J is TRBJ2-3 and V is TRBV9; TRBD2 aligns across 12 bases. With V trimmed by 3 bases and J by 1 base, 9 bases remained unmatched. Germline assignment: CDR1 SGDLS and CDR2 YYNGEE. The CDR3 totals 18 residues. CDR3 coding DNA: TGTGCCAGCAGCGCGAGTGGGACTAGCGGGTGGGGCACAGATACGCAGTATTTT. Translated, it gives CASSASGTSGWGTDTQYF.

The genes are TRBV30 and TRBJ2-7, with 16 bases matching TRBD2. The J segment lost 2 bases and the V segment lost 5 bases, leaving 18 bases of the junction unmatched. The CDR3 runs to 20 residues. Germline values: CDR1 GTSNPN, CDR2 SVGIG (reference sequence). The CDR3 loop is CAWCPKPGLAGGPKAYEQYF. Written as DNA, the CDR3 is TGTGCCTGGTGTCCGAAACCGGGACTAGCGGGAGGGCCGAAGGCCTACGAGCAGTACTTC.

This chain uses TRBV19 with TRBJ2-3; D is unresolved. V was cut by 3 bases and J by 6 bases, with 4 bases left in between. CDR1 LNHDA and CDR2 SQIVND come from the germline V gene (reference sequence). The CDR3 contains 11 residues. The CDR3 region is CASSMEDTQYF. The CDR3 DNA follows: TGTGCCAGTAGTATGGAGGATACGCAGTATTTT.

J is TRBJ2-3 and V is TRBV5-6; the D is unclear. Germline V CDR1 and CDR2: SGHDT, YYEEEE. This CDR3 is 13 amino acids long. V was clipped by 4 bases and J by 0 bases, with 6 bases between them. The CDR3: CASSLRSTDTQYF. The CDR3 coding sequence is TGTGCCAGCAGCCTTCGTAGCACAGATACGCAGTATTTT.

This chain joins TRBV2 and TRBJ1-5, with 8 nucleotides matching TRBD1. This CDR3 region has 14 residues. Germline V CDR1 and CDR2: SNHLY, FYNNEI. V shed 8 bases and J 7 bases; nucleotides not matched to a gene: 10. CDR3 amino acids: CASSWTGKRQPQHF. CDR3 DNA sequence: TGTGCCAGCTCTTGGACAGGGAAGAGACAGCCCCAGCATTTT. Filled out from reference TRBV2 and TRBJ1-5, the complete variable domain reads EPEVTQTPSHQVTQMGQEVILRCVPISNHLYFYWYRQILGQKVEFLVSFYNNEISEKSEIFDDQFSVERPDGSNFTLKIRSTKLEDSAMYFCASSWTGKRQPQHFGDGTRLSIL.

This clone has only a few counts. The identical CDR3 is also encoded by other nucleotide sequences in the sample. The genes are TRBV6-5 and TRBJ1-2; a possible D gene is TRBD1 (6 bases). The CDR3 has 14 amino acids. With 4 bases removed from V and 2 bases from J, the gap between germline ends came to 11 bases. Germline CDR1 MNHEY, CDR2 SVGAGI. The CDR3 DNA reads as TGTGCCAGCAGTTCCCCAGGGGAGAACTATGGCTACACCTTC. It encodes CASSSPGENYGYTF.

The chain couples TRBV7-9 to TRBJ1-1; D possibly corresponds to TRBD1 (5 bases). Trimming cost V 4 bases and J 7 bases, with 16 bases left between them. CDR3 length equals 14 residues. CDR1 and CDR2 from the germline V gene are SEHNR and FQNEAQ (reference sequence). The CDR3 nucleotides are TGTGCCAGCAGCTCAACCGGGACTAGGAGTGAAGCTTTCTTT. It yields the protein CASSSTGTRSEAFF. The complete variable domain, with remaining parts taken from reference TRBV7-9 and TRBJ1-1, reads DTGVSQNPRHKITKRGQNVTFRCDPISEHNRLYWYRQTLGQGPEFLTYFQNEAQLEKSRLLSDRFSAERPKGSFSTLEIQRTEQGDSAMYLCASSSTGTRSEAFFGQGTRLTVV.

This clone was picked up one time. CDR3 amino acids: CASSLRYSRDANYGYTF. The CDR3 DNA reads TGTGCCAGCAGTTTACGCTACTCCAGGGATGCTAACTATGGCTACACCTTC. The chain couples TRBV28 to TRBJ1-2, with D tentatively TRBD1 (5 bases). The CDR3 is 17 residues long. In germline, CDR1 is MDHEN, CDR2 SYDVKM. V dropped 2 bases and J dropped 0 bases, with 16 bases sitting between them.

V is TRBV18 and J is TRBJ1-5; 11 positions agree with TRBD1. V shed 3 bases, J shed 7 bases, and the junction held 11 bases outside the gene matches. Per the germline V gene, CDR1 is KGHSH and CDR2 is LQKENI. CDR3 size: 17 residues. In DNA, the CDR3 is TGTGCCAGCTCACCGGCCTCCGGGACAGGGGGGTTCCAGCCCCAGCATTTT. Translated, it gives CASSPASGTGGFQPQHF.

Only a few counts were recorded for this clone. V usage is TRBV15 and J usage is TRBJ1-1; D might be TRBD1 (6 bases). The V end lost 4 bases, the J end lost 2 bases, and 14 bases lay between the germline ends. This CDR3 region has 15 residues. The germline gives CDR1 LNHNV, CDR2 YYDKDF (reference sequence). The CDR3 DNA follows: TGTGCCACCAGCAAATCCACGGGGGGCAACACTGAAGCTTTCTTT. It codes for CATSKSTGGNTEAFF.

This chain uses TRBV14 with TRBJ2-1; maybe TRBD2 (7 bases). Trimming pared 6 bases from V and 5 bases from J, leaving 23 bases between. This CDR3 has 17 amino acids. Germline CDR1 and CDR2: SGHDN and FVKESK. This CDR3 reads CASSPPGRQGMNNEQFF. DNA of the CDR3: TGTGCCAGCAGTCCACCCGGGAGGCAGGGGATGAACAATGAGCAGTTCTTC.

The gene calls are TRBV30 and TRBJ1-3; D unresolved. The CDR3 is 12 residues long. Germline loops: CDR1 GTSNPN, CDR2 SVGIG (reference sequence). Deletions cut 0 bases from V and 6 bases from J, with 6 bases between. For the CDR3, the DNA is TGTGCCTGGAGTGTACGCGTAAACACCATATATTTT. This encodes CAWSVRVNTIYF.